Given below is one TCR beta chain in context. The antigen is not known. The data belong to a study of memory CD4+ T cells and cytomegalovirus serostatus. General study findings and limits: A US-trained random forest predicted CMV serostatus with median AUC about 0.92. The CMV-associated TCR signature appears largely within the CD4+ memory repertoire.

The sort gate was single viable CD3+CD4+CD8-CD45RO+ cells for memory CD4+ T cells. V was trimmed by 1 base and J by 15 bases, leaving 16 bases between them. Germline assignment: CDR1 LNHNV and CDR2 YYDKDF (reference sequence). The CDR3 is 13 residues long. Clones were read by immunoSEQ multiplex PCR, and TCRdb kept only the in-frame ones, dropping some. This sample has around 88,000 clones, with 80% found just once. The genes are TRBV15 and TRBJ2-1, with D unclear. The TCR originated in an adult in good health and CMV-seropositive. Sequenced input: memory CD4+ T cells from blood. CDR3 in amino acids: CATSRAQDPRLFF. The CDR3 DNA is TGTGCCACCAGCAGAGCGCAGGACCCTCGGCTGTTCTTC.